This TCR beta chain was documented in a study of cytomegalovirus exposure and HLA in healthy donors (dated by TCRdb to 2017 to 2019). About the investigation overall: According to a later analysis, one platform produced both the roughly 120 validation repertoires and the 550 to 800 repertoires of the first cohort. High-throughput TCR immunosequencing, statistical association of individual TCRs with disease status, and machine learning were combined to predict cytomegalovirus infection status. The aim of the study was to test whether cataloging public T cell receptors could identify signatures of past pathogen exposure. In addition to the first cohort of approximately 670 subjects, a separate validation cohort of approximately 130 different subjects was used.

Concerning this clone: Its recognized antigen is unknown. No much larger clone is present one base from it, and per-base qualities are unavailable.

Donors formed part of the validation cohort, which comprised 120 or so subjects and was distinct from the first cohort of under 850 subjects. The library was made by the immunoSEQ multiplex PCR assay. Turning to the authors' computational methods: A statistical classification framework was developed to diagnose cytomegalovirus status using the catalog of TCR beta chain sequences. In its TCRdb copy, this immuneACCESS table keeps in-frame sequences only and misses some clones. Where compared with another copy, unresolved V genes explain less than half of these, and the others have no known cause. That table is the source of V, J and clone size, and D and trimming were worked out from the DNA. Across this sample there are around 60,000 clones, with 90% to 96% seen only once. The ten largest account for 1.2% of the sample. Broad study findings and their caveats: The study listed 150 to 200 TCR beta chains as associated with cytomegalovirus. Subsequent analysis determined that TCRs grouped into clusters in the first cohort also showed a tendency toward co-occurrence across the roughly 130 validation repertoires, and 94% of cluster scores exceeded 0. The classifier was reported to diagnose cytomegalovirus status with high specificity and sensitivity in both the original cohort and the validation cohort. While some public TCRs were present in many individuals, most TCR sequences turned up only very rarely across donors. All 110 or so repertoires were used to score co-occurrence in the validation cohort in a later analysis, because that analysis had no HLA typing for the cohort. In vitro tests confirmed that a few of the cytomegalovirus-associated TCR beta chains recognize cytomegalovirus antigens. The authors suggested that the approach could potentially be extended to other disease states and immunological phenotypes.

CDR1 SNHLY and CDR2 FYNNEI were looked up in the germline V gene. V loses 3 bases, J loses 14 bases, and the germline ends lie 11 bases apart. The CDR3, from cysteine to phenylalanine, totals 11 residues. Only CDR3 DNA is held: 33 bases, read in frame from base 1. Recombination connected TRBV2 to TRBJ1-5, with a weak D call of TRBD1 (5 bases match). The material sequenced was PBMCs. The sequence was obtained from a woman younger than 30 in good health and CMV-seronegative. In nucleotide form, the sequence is TGTGCCAGCAGTGACCAAGCGGGGGAGCATTTT. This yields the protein CASSDQAGEHF.